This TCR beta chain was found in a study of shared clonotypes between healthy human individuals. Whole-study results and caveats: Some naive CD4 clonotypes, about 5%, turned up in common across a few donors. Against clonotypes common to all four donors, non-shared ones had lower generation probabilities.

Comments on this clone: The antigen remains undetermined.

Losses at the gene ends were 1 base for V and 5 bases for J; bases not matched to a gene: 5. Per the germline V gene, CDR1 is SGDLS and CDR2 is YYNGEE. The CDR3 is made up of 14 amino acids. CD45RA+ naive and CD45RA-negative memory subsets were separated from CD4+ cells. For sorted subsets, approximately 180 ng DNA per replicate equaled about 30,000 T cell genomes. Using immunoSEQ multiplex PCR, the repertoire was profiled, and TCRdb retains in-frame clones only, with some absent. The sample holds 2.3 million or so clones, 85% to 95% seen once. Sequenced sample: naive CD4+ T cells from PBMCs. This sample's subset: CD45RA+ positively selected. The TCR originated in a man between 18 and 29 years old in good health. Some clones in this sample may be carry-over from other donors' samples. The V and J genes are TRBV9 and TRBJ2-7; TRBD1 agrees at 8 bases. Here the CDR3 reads CASSVQGAHNEQYF. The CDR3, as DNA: TGTGCCAGCAGCGTACAGGGGGCGCATAACGAGCAGTACTTC.